These T cell receptor beta chains were read from a single sample in a study of blood T cells in healthy people across ages. TCRdb independently ran MiXCR on the 5' RACE reads; one entry per CDR3 protein. This sample yields more than 800,000 distinct CDR3 sequences, of which under 55% are seen a single time; about 20% belongs to the top ten. Sequencing was carried out using blood. The source of these receptors is an older woman in good health. CDR3s include the opening cysteine and the closing phenylalanine or tryptophan. Fields, in order: CDR3 protein, V gene, J gene, clone size. Clone sizes are given selectively: once, few, many, or a class where the clone is expanded.

CASSDLKRDTSMQFF	TRBV6-5	TRBJ2-1	-
CASSLQGTASNYGYTF	TRBV7-2	TRBJ1-2	-
CASSQTGGRETQYF	TRBV6-6	TRBJ2-5	-
CASSQVARAGTTGELFF	TRBV4-2	TRBJ2-2	once
CASSQEPSGMIDYERYF	TRBV4-1	TRBJ2-7	-
CASSDPSGQLNEKLFF	TRBV9	TRBJ1-4	few
CASSEIPGGNTEAFF	TRBV2	TRBJ1-1	-
CASSPRETLQFF	TRBV7-2	-	-
CASSLDGRDGETQYF	TRBV7-2	TRBJ2-5	-
CATADLVGETQYF	TRBV27	TRBJ2-5	-
CASSSPGQGVSEQYF	TRBV7-9	-	-
CASSETTSGRGTLGSYEQYF	TRBV6-1	-	-
CSARGTGRIGNSPLHF	TRBV20-1	TRBJ1-6	-
CASSTLGQGGQPQHF	TRBV28	TRBJ1-5	-
CAISESWRTESSTDTQYF	TRBV10-3	TRBJ2-3	-
CASSLTLWAEREGTGELFF	TRBV12-3/TRBV12-4	TRBJ2-2	-
CASSGVLADKLYYEQYF	TRBV6-1	TRBJ2-7	-
CATSRDLGTGTQYF	TRBV15	TRBJ2-5	-
CASRRGLAKETQYF	TRBV27	-	once
CSAGKLDEQFF	TRBV29-1	TRBJ2-1	-
CASSYPLPGTSRDVDEQFF	TRBV7-2	TRBJ2-1	-
CACSNETGTGIQPQHF	TRBV21-1	TRBJ1-5	-
CAIQGVGETQYF	TRBV7-7	-	-
CASSVGTLSSYNEQYF	TRBV9	-	-
CASSPRRLTEYNEQFF	TRBV18	TRBJ2-1	-
CASSLADLAKNIQYF	TRBV11-2	TRBJ2-4	few
CASSDAGEGPEDTQYF	TRBV13	TRBJ2-3	few
CAISEGGYNEQFF	TRBV10-3	TRBJ2-1	few
CASRSNRGSNYGYTF	TRBV6-2/TRBV6-3	TRBJ1-2	few
CASSQGISSYEQYF	TRBV5-1	TRBJ2-7	few
CASSVGEKYEQYF	TRBV12-3/TRBV12-4	TRBJ2-7	-
CASSPLTREGPNEQFF	TRBV7-9	TRBJ2-1	-
CASSGARTLAPHNEQFF	TRBV3-1	TRBJ2-1	-
CASSPSGQGVNEQYF	TRBV5-6	-	-
CASSPLGVYSYTF	TRBV7-6	TRBJ1-2	-
CSAQRPGGGYEQYF	TRBV20-1	TRBJ2-7	few
CSVDWQGAGELFF	TRBV29-1	TRBJ2-2	-
CASSKIAGGNEQYF	TRBV14	-	-
CSVNRVLYNEQFF	TRBV29-1	TRBJ2-1	few
CASTGGGTKAFF	TRBV5-1	TRBJ1-1	once
CATSDLYWHQYF	TRBV24-1	TRBJ2-7	once
CAISDRGSIAQETQYF	TRBV10-3	TRBJ2-5	-
CASRTGVFYEQYF	TRBV6-2/TRBV6-3	TRBJ2-7	-
CASSPLGRANQPQHF	TRBV12-3/TRBV12-4	TRBJ1-5	-
CASSQDIASGAYEQYF	TRBV3-1	TRBJ2-7	once
CASSQVSGSYNEQFF	TRBV2	TRBJ2-1	-
CASSPPVLYNEQFF	TRBV18	TRBJ2-1	-
CASWTRTETQYF	TRBV12-3/TRBV12-4	TRBJ2-5	-
CSAAGLGNWGSEQFF	TRBV20-1	TRBJ2-1	-
CASSESRTGGRRALHF	TRBV10-2	TRBJ1-6	-